The 9 T cell receptor beta chains presented below share a single source sample, sequenced in a study of T cells in women clearing cervical HPV infection. Assay used: immunoSEQ multiplex PCR; TCRdb lists only in-frame clones, some missing. Listed are 20,000 to 25,000 clones; almost 10% falls within the top ten. Sequencing was performed on blood buffy coat. These receptors were taken from a woman between 18 and 75 years old with a cervical HPV16 infection that either progressed to CIN3+ or cleared (not recorded which).

Incomplete CDR3 DNA: TGCAGTGCTATCGGTCTAGCGGGGGTTAGCTCCTACAATGAG. Protein: CSAIGLAGVSSYNE. The whole CDR3 region reads CSAIGLAGVSSYNEQFF. This chain uses TRBV20-1 with TRBJ2-1, with TRBD2 matching 10 bases. With the read ending 3 residues before the CDR3 end, the germline J gene is used to fill in that end. The CDR3 is 17 amino acids. J was trimmed by 0 bases and V by 4 bases; bases with no gene match: 9. Germline-derived CDR1 and CDR2 are DFQATT and SNEGSKA (reference sequence).

Points on this clone: The CDR3 goes on 3 residues after the read ends, and that part is filled in from the germline J gene. V is TRBV12-3 or TRBV12-4 and J is TRBJ1-5, with a possible D match to TRBD1 (6 bases). CDR3 length: 15 amino acids. V was trimmed by 5 bases and J by 3 bases, leaving 14 bases between them. The CDR3 loop is CASSGEHRDNQPQHF. CDR3 bases read: TGTGCCAGCAGTGGAGAGCACAGGGACAATCAGCCC.

Worth noting for this clone: The read ends 3 residues before the CDR3 terminus; that terminus is restored from the germline J gene. The V call is TRBV5-1, the J call TRBJ1-2; D gene ambiguous. Trimming cost V 5 bases and J 5 bases, with 13 bases left between them. In germline, CDR1 is SGHRS, CDR2 YFSETQ. This CDR3 is 13 amino acids long. This chain's CDR3 is CASSPQVIYGYTF. The sequenced part of the CDR3 DNA is TGCGCCAGCAGTCCCCAGGTTATTTATGGC.

CDR3: CASSFRLAGADTQYF. CDR3 bases read: TGTGCCAGCAGCTTTAGACTAGCGGGGGCAGATACG. The rearrangement links TRBV7-2 to TRBJ2-3, with 12 bases lining up with TRBD2. Sequencing ends 3 residues short of the CDR3 end; the germline J gene provides the rest. The CDR3 sequence is 15 residues long. Germline CDR1 is SGHTA and CDR2 is FQGNSA. J was trimmed by 4 bases and V by 3 bases; bases with no gene match: 2.

This clone is called medium-sized based on its frequency. The CDR3 end lies 3 residues beyond the end of the read and is filled in from the germline J gene. This chain links TRBV18 with TRBJ2-5; the D is unclear. CDR3 size: 13 residues. Deletions cut 3 bases from V and 1 base from J, with 6 bases between. CDR1 is KGHSH and CDR2 is LQKENI in the germline V gene. The CDR3 DNA, read in part, is TGTGCCAGCTCACCCGTCGTCCAAGAGACC. This codes for CASSPVVQET. The CDR3 as a whole reads CASSPVVQETQYF.

CDR3: CSARGRGGASETQYF. CDR3 bases read: TGCAGTGCTAGGGGTCGCGGGGGGGCCTCCGAGACC. The chain recombines TRBV20-1 with TRBJ2-5; the match to TRBD2 covers 9 bases. Read coverage stops 3 residues before the CDR3 terminus; the germline J gene supplies the remainder. V shed 3 bases and J 5 bases; nucleotides not matched to a gene: 10. Germline V gene data show CDR1 as DFQATT and CDR2 as SNEGSKA (reference sequence). This CDR3 has 15 amino acids.

Note on this clone: The observed sequence ends 3 residues before the CDR3 terminus, with the missing tail filled in from the germline J gene. The chain joins TRBV30 to TRBJ1-2; possibly TRBD1 for D (6 bases). Germline V CDR1 and CDR2: GTSNPN, SVGIG (reference sequence). The CDR3 is 13 amino acids. The CDR3 sequence: CAWSGVQGQGYTF. Incomplete CDR3 DNA: TGTGCCTGGAGTGGGGTCCAGGGGCAAGGC.

Turning to this clone: The read terminates 3 residues before the CDR3 end, so the remaining end is supplied by the germline J gene. The chain recombines TRBV7-6 with TRBJ1-5, with TRBD1 as a possible D gene (5 bases). The V and J ends lost 1 base and 7 bases respectively, with 11 bases between them. Germline V gene lookup returns CDR1 SGHVS and CDR2 FNYEAQ. This CDR3 region has 14 residues. CDR3 DNA (partial): TGTGCCAGCAGCTTAGAGGGGATCGGACAGCCC. This codes for CASSLEGIGQP. In full, the CDR3 reads CASSLEGIGQPQHF.

The CDR3 here is CASSEEGYGYTF. The DNA read from the CDR3 is TGTGCCAGCTCGGAGGAAGGGTATGGC. The chain combines TRBV13 with TRBJ1-2; D unresolved. The CDR3 extends 3 residues past the end of the read, so its final part is completed from the germline J gene. The CDR3 is 12 residues long. Germline CDR1 is PRHDT and CDR2 is FYEKMQ (reference sequence). V was clipped by 8 bases and J by 5 bases, with 12 bases between them. Combining the CDR3 with reference TRBV13 and TRBJ1-2 gives the whole variable domain AAGVIQSPRHLIKEKRETATLKCYPIPRHDTVYWYQQGPGQDPQFLISFYEKMQSDKGSIPDRFSAQQFSDYHSELNMSSLELGDSALYFCASSEEGYGYTFGSGTRLTVV.